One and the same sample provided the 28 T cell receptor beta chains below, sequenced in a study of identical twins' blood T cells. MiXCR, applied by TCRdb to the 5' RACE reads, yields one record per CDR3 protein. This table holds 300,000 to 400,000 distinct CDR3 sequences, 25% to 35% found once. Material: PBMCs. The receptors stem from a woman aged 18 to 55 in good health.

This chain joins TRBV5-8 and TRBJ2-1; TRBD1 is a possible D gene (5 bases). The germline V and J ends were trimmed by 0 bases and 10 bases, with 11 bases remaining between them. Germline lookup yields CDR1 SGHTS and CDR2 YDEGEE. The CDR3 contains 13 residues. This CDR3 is CASSLEGSGEQFF. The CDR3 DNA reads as TGTGCCAGCAGCTTGGAGGGGTCTGGAGAGCAGTTCTTC.

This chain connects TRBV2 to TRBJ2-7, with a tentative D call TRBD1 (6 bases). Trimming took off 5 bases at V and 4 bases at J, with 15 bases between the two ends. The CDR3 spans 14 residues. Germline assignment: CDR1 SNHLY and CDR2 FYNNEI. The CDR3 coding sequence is TGTGCCAGCAGTATCGGGACACGGGTTTACGAGCAGTACTTC. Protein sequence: CASSIGTRVYEQYF.

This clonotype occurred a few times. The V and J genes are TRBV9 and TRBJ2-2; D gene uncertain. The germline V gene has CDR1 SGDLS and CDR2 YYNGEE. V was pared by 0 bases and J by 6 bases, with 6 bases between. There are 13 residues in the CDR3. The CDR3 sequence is CASSVESSGELFF. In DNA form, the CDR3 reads TGTGCCAGCAGCGTAGAATCGTCCGGGGAGCTGTTTTTT. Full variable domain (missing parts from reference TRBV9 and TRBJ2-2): DSGVTQTPKHLITATGQRVTLRCSPRSGDLSVYWYQQSLDQGLQFLIQYYNGEERAKGNILERFSAQQFPDLHSELNLSSLELGDSALYFCASSVESSGELFFGEGSRLTVL.

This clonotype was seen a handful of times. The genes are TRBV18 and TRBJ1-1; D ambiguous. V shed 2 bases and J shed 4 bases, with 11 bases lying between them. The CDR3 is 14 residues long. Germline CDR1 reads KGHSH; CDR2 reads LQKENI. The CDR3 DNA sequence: TGTGCCAGCTCACCATTATCAGAGAGCACTGAAGCTTTCTTT. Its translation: CASSPLSESTEAFF.

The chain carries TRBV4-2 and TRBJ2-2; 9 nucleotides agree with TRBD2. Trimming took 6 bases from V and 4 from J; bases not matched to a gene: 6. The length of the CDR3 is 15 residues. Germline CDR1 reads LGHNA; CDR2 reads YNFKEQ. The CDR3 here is CASRFGLASTGELFF. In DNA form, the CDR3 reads TGTGCCAGCAGATTCGGACTAGCGTCCACCGGGGAGCTGTTTTTT.

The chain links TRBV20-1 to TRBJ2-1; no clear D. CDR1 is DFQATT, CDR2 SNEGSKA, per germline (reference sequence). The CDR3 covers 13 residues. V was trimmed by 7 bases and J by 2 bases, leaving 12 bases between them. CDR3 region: CSVAAVPYNEQFF. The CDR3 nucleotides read TGCAGTGTCGCGGCGGTCCCCTACAATGAGCAGTTCTTC.

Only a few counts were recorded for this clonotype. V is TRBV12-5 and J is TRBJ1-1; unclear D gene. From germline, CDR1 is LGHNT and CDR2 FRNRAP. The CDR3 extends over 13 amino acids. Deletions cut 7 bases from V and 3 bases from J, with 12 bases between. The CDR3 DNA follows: TGTGCTAGTGATTGGGTCACGGACACTGAAGCTTTCTTT. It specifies CASDWVTDTEAFF. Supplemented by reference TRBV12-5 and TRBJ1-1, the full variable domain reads DARVTQTPRHKVTEMGQEVTMRCQPILGHNTVFWYRQTMMQGLELLAYFRNRAPLDDSGMPKDRFSAEMPDATLATLKIQPSEPRDSAVYFCASDWVTDTEAFFGQGTRLTVV.

This chain's CDR3 is CSVGQGVNTEAFF. Written as DNA, the CDR3 is TGCAGCGTCGGACAGGGGGTGAACACTGAAGCTTTCTTT. The chain combines TRBV29-1 with TRBJ1-1; 10 bases are shared with TRBD1. The CDR3 contains 13 residues. The V gene end was trimmed by 6 bases and the J gene end by 0 bases; junction bases not matched to a gene: 1. In germline, CDR1 is SQVTM, CDR2 ANQGSEA.

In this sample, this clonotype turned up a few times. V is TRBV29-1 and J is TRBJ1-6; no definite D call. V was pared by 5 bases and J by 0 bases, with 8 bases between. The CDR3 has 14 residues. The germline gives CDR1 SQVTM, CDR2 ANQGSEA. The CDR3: CSVLESSYNSPLHF. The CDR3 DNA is TGCAGCGTTTTGGAGAGCTCCTATAATTCACCCCTCCACTTT.

The CDR3 here is CASSIDRYGYSQYF. CDR3 bases: TGTGCCAGTAGTATAGATCGGTACGGGTATTCCCAGTACTTC. This sequence joins TRBV19 and TRBJ2-5; D is unresolved. Germline CDR1 LNHDA, CDR2 SQIVND (reference sequence). The length of the CDR3 is 14 residues. V lost 0 bases to trimming and J lost 9 bases, with 14 bases between them.

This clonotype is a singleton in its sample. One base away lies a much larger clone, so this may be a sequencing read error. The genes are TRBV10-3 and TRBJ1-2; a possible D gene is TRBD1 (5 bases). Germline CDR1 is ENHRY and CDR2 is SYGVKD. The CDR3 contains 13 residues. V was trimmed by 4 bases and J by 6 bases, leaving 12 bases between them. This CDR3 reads CAISGSGFDGYTF. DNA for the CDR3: TGTGCCATCAGTGGGTCAGGGTTTGATGGCTACACCTTC.

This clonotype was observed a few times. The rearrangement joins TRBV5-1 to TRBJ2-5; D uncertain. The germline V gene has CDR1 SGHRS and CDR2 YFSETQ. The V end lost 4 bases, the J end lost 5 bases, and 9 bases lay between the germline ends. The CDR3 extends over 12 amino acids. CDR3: CASSLYLETQYF. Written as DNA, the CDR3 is TGCGCCAGCAGCCTCTACCTTGAGACCCAGTACTTC.

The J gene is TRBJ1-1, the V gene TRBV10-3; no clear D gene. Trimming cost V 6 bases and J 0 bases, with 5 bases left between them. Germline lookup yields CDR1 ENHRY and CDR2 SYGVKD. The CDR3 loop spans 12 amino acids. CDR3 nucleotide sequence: TGTGCCATCAGGCGTATGAACACTGAAGCTTTCTTT. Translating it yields CAIRRMNTEAFF.

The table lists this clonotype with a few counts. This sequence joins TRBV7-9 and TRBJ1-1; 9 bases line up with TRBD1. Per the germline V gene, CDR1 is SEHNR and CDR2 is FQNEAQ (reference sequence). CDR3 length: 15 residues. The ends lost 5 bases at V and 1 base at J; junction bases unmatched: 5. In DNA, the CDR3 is TGTGCCAGCAGCGCGACAGGGGGAGCGAACACTGAAGCTTTCTTT. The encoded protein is CASSATGGANTEAFF. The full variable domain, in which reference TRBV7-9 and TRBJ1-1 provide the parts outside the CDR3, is DTGVSQNPRHKITKRGQNVTFRCDPISEHNRLYWYRQTLGQGPEFLTYFQNEAQLEKSRLLSDRFSAERPKGSFSTLEIQRTEQGDSAMYLCASSATGGANTEAFFGQGTRLTVV.

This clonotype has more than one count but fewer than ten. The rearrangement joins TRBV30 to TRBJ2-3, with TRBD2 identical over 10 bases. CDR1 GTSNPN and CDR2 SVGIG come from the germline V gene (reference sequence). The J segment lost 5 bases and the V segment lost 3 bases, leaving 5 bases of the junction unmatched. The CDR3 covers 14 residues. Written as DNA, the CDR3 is TGTGCCTGGAGCCTAGCGGGAGTGGTAGATACGCAGTATTTT. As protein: CAWSLAGVVDTQYF.

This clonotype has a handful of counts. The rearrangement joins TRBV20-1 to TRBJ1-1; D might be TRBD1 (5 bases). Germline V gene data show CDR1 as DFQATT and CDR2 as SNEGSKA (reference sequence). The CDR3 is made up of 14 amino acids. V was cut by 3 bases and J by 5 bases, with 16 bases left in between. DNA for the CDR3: TGCAGTGCTAGCGACTGGGGGTCGGGGACTGAAGCTTTCTTT. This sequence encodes CSASDWGSGTEAFF.

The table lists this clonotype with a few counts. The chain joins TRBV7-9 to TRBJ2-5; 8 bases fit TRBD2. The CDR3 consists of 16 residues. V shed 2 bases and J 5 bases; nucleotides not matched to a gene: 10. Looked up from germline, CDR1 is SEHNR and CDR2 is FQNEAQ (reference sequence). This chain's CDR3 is CASSLILRTSMETQYF. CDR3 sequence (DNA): TGTGCCAGCAGCTTAATTTTGAGGACTAGCATGGAGACCCAGTACTTC.

CDR3 DNA: TGCGCCAGCAGCCTAAGCGGGGGAACAGATACGCAGTATTTT. Translation gives CASSLSGGTDTQYF. The chain joins TRBV10-1 to TRBJ2-3; 8 positions agree with TRBD2. This CDR3 has 14 amino acids. Germline V gene lookup returns CDR1 WNHNN and CDR2 SYGVQD (reference sequence). V dropped 6 bases and J dropped 3; count of bases not matched to a gene: 5.

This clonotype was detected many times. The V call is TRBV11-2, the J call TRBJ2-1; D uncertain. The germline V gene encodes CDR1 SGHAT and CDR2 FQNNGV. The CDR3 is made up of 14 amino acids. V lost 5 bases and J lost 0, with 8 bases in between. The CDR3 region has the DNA TGTGCCAGCAGCGTACTCAGCTCCTACAATGAGCAGTTCTTC. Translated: CASSVLSSYNEQFF.

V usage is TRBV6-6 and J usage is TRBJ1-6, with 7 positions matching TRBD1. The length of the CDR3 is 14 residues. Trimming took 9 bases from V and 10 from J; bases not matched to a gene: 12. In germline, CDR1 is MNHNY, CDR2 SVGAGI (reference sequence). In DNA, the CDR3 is TGTGCCAGTGGAAAGACAGGGCCCTACTCACCCCTCCACTTT. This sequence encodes CASGKTGPYSPLHF.

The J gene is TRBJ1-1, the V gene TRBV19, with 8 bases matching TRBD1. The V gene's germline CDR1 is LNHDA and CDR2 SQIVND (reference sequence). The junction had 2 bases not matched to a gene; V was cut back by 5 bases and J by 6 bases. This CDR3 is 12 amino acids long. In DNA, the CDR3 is TGTGCCAGTAGTCGACAGGGGTCTGAAGCTTTCTTT. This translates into CASSRQGSEAFF. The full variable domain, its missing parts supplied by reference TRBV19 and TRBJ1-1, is DGGITQSPKYLFRKEGQNVTLSCEQNLNHDAMYWYRQDPGQGLRLIYYSQIVNDFQKGDIAEGYSVSREKKESFPLTVTSAQKNPTAFYLCASSRQGSEAFFGQGTRLTVV.

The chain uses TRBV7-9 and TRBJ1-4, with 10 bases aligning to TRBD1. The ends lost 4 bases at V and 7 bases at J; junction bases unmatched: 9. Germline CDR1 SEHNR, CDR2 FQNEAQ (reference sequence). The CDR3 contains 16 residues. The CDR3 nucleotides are TGTGCCAGCAGCTCACACCGGGACAGGGGAAGTGAAAAACTGTTTTTT. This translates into CASSSHRDRGSEKLFF.

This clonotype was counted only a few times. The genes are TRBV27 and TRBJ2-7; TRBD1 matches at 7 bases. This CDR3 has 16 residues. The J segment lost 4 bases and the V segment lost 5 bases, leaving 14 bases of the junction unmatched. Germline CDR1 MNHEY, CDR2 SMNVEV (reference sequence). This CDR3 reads CASSLISGTERYEQYF. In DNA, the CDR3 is TGTGCCAGCAGTCTCATCTCCGGGACAGAGAGATACGAGCAGTACTTC.

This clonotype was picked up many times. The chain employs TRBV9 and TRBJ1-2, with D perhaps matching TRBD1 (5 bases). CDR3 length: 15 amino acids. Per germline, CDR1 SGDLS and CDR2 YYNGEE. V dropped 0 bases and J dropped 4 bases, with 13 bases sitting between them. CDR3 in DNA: TGTGCCAGCAGCGTAGACCATTGGGGCAGCTATGGCTACACCTTC. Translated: CASSVDHWGSYGYTF.

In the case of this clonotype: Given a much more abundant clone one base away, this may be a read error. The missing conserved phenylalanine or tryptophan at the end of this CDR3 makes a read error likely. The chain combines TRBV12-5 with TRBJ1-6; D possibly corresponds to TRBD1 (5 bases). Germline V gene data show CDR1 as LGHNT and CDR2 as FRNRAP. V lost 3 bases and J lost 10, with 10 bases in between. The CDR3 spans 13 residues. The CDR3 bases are TGTGCTAGTGGTTTTCAGGGTTTGTCACCCCTCCACCTT. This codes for CASGFQGLSPLHL.

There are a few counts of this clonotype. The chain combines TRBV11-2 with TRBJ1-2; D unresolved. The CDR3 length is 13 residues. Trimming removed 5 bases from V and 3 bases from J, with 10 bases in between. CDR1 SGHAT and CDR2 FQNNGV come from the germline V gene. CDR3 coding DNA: TGTGCCAGCAGCCCCGATCCGTACTATGGCTACACCTTC. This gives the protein CASSPDPYYGYTF.

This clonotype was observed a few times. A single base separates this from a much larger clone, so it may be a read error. Written as DNA, the CDR3 is TGCATCGCCGTGAACACTGAAGCTTTCTTT. This gives the protein CIAVNTEAFF. The V and J genes are TRBV29-1 and TRBJ1-1, with D unresolved. From germline, CDR1 is SQVTM and CDR2 ANQGSEA. The CDR3 consists of 10 residues.

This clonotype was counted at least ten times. CDR3 bases: TGCGCCAGCAGCGGCGGTGGACTTGATTATCACAATGAGCAGTTCTTC. It encodes CASSGGGLDYHNEQFF. This rearrangement joins TRBV5-1 to TRBJ2-1; TRBD2 might be the D (5 bases). CDR3 length: 16 residues. In germline, CDR1 is SGHRS, CDR2 YFSETQ. Trimming shortened V by 4 bases and J by 5 bases, and 19 bases separated the two germline ends.